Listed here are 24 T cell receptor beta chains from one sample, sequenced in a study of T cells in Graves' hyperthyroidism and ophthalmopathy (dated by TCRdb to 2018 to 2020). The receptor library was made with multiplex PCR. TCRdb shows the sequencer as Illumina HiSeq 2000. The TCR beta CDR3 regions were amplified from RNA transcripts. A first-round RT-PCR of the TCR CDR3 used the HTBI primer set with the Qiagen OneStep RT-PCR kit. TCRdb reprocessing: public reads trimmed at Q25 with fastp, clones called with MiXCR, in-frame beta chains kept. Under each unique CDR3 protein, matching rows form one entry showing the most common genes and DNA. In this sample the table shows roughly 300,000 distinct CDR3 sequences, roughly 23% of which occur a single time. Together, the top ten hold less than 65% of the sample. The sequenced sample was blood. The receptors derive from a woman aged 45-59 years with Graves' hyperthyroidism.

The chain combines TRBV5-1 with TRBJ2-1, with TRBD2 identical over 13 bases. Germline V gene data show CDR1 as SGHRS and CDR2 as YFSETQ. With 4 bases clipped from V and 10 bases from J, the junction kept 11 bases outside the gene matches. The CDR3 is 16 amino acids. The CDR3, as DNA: TGCGCCAGCAGCCCAGGACTAGCGGGGGTAGGGCAAGAGCAGTTCTTC. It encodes CASSPGLAGVGQEQFF. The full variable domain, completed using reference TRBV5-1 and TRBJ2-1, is KAGVTQTPRYLIKTRGQQVTLSCSPISGHRSVSWYQQTPGQGLQFLFEYFSETQRNKGNFPGRFSGRQFSNSRSEMNVSTLELGDSALYLCASSPGLAGVGQEQFFGPGTRLTVL.

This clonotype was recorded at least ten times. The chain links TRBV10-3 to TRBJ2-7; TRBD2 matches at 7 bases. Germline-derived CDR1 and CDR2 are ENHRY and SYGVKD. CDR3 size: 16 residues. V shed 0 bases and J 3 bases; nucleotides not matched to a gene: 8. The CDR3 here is CAISESGDYLIYEQYF. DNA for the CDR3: TGTGCCATCAGTGAGTCCGGGGACTACCTAATCTACGAGCAGTACTTC.

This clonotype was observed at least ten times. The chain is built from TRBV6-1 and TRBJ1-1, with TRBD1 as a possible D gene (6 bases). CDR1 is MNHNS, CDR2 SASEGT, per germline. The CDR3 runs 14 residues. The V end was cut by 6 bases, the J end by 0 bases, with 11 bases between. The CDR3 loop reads CASSAGTLNTEAFF. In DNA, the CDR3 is TGTGCCAGCAGCGCCGGGACATTGAACACTGAAGCTTTCTTT.

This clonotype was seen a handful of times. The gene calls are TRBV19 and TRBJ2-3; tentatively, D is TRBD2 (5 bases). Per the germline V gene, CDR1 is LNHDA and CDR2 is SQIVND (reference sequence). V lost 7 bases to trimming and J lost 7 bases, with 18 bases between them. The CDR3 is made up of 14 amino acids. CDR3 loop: CASTPEGIRNTQYF. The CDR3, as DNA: TGTGCCAGTACCCCAGAGGGCATTCGAAATACGCAGTATTTT.

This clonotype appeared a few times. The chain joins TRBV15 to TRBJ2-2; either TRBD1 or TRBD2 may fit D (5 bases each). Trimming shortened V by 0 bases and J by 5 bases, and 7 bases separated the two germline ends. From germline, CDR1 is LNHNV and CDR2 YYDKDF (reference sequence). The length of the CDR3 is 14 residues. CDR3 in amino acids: CATSRDWGTGELFF. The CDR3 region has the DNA TGTGCCACCAGCAGAGATTGGGGGACCGGGGAGCTGTTTTTT. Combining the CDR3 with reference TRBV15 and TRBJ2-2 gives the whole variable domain DAMVIQNPRYQVTQFGKPVTLSCSQTLNHNVMYWYQQKSSQAPKLLFHYYDKDFNNEADTPDNFQSRRPNTSFCFLDIRSPGLGDTAMYLCATSRDWGTGELFFGEGSRLTVL.

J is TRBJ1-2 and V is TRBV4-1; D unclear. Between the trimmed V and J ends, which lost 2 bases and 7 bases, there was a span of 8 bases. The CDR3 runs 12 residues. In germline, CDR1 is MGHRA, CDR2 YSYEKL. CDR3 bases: TGCGCCAGCAGCCAATCTCCAGGTGGCTACACCTTC. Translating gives CASSQSPGGYTF.

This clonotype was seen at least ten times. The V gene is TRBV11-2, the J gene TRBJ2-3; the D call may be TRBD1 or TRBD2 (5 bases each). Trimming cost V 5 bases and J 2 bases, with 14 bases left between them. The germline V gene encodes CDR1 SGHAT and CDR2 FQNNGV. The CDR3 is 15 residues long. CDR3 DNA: TGTGCCAGCAGCGAGGGGAAGTGGTCCACAGATACGCAGTATTTT. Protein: CASSEGKWSTDTQYF.

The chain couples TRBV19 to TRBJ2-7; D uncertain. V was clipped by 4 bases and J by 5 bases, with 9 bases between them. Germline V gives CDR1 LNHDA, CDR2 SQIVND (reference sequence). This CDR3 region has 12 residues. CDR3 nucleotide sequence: TGTGCCAGTAGTAAATCAGACCACGAGCAGTACTTC. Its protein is CASSKSDHEQYF.

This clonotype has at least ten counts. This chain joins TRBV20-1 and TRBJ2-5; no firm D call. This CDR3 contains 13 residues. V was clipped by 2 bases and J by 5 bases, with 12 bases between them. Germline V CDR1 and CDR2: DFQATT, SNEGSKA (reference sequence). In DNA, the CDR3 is TGCAGTGCTAGAATGGGCTTACGGGAGACCCAGTACTTC. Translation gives CSARMGLRETQYF.

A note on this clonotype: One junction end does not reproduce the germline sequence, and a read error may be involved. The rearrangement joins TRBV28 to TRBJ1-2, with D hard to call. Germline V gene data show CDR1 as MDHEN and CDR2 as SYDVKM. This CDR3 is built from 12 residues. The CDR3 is CTSSSSEYGYTF. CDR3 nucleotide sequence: TGTACCAGCAGTTCCTCGGAGTACGGCTACACCTTC.

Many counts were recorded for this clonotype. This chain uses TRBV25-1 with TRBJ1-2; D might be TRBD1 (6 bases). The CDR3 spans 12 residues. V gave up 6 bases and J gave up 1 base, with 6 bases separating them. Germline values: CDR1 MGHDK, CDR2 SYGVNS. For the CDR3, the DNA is TGTGCCAGCAGCAGGGGTAACTATGGCTACACCTTC. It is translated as CASSRGNYGYTF.

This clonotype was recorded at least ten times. The CDR3 loop reads CASSRWDSSNEQYF. CDR3 DNA sequence: TGTGCCAGCAGCCGATGGGACAGTTCTAACGAGCAGTACTTC. The chain employs TRBV3-1 and TRBJ2-7; TRBD1 matches 7 bases. CDR1 LGHDT and CDR2 YNNKEL come from the germline V gene (reference sequence). V was pared by 4 bases and J by 5 bases, with 8 bases of the junction left unmatched. CDR3 size: 14 residues.

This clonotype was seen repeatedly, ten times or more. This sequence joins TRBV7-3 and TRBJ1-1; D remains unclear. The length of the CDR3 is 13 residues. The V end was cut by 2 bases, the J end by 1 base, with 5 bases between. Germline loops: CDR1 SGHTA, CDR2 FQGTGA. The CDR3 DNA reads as TGTGCCAGCAGCTTAGAATCGAACACTGAAGCTTTCTTT. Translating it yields CASSLESNTEAFF.

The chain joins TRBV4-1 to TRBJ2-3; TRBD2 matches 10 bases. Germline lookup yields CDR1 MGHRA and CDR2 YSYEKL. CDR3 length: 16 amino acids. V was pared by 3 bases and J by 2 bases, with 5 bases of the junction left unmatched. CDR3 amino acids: CASSHNSGGITDTQYF. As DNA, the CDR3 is TGCGCCAGCAGCCATAATAGCGGGGGGATCACAGATACGCAGTATTTT.

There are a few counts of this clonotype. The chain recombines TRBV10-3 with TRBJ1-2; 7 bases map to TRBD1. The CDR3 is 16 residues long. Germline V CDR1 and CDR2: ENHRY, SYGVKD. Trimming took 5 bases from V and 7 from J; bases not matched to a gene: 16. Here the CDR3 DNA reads TGTGCCATCAGTTCACGAACCGGGACAGCGGTAGGTGGCTACACCTTC. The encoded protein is CAISSRTGTAVGGYTF.

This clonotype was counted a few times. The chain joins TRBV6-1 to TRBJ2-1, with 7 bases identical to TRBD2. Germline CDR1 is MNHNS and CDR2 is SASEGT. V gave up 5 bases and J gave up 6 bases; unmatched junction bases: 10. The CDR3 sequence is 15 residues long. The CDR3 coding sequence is TGTGCCAGCAGTACCAGGGAGGGTCGGGTCAATGAGCAGTTCTTC. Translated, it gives CASSTREGRVNEQFF.

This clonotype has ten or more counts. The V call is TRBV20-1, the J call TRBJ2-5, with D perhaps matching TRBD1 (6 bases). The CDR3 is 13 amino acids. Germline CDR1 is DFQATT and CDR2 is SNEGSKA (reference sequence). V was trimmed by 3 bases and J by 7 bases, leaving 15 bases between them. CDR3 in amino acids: CSARNTGPRTQYF. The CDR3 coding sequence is TGCAGTGCTAGGAACACAGGGCCCAGGACCCAGTACTTC.

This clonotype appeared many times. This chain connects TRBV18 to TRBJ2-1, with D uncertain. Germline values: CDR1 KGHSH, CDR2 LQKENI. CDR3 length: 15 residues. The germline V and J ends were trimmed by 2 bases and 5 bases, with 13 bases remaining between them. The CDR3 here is CASSPSSISDNEQFF. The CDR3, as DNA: TGTGCCAGCTCACCAAGTAGCATTAGTGACAATGAGCAGTTCTTC.

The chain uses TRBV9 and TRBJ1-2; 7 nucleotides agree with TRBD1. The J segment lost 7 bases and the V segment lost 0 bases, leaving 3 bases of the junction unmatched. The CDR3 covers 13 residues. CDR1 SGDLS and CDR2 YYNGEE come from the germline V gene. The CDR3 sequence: CASSVEGAIGYTF. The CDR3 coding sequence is TGTGCCAGCAGCGTAGAGGGGGCAATTGGCTACACCTTC.

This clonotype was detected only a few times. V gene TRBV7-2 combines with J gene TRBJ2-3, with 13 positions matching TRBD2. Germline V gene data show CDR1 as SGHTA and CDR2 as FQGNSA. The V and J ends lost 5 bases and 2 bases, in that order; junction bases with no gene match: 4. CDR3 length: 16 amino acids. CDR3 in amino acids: CASSPGLAGPTDTQYF. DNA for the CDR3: TGTGCCAGCAGCCCGGGACTAGCGGGGCCCACAGATACGCAGTATTTT. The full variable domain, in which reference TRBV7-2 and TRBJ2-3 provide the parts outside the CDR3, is GAGVSQSPSNKVTEKGKDVELRCDPISGHTALYWYRQSLGQGLEFLIYFQGNSAPDKSGLPSDRFSAERTGGSVSTLTIQRTQQEDSAVYLCASSPGLAGPTDTQYFGPGTRLTVL.

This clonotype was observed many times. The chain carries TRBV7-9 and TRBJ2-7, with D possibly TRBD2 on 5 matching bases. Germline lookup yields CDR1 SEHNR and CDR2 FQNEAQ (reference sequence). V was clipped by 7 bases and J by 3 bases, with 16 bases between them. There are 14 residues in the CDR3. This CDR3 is CASTIRGQLYEQYF. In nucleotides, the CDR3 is TGTGCCAGCACAATTAGAGGGCAACTCTACGAGCAGTACTTC.

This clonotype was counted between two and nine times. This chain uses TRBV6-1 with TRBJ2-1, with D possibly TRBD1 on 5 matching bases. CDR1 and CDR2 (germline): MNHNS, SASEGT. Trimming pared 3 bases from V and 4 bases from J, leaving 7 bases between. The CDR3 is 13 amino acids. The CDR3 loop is CASSETVYNEQFF. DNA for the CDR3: TGTGCCAGCAGTGAGACAGTATACAATGAGCAGTTCTTC.

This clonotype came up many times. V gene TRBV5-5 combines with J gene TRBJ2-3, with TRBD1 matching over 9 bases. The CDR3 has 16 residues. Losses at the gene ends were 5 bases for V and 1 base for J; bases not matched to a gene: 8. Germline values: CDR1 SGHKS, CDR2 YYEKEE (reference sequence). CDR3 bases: TGTGCCAGCAGTTGGCCTAGGACAGGGGGCACAGATACGCAGTATTTT. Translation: CASSWPRTGGTDTQYF.

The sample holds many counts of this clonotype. The CDR3 reads CASSARQGAVHEQYF. Here the CDR3 DNA reads TGTGCCAGCAGCGCTAGACAGGGGGCGGTCCACGAGCAGTACTTC. V and J are TRBV5-6 and TRBJ2-7, with 10 bases matching TRBD1. The V and J ends lost 4 bases and 5 bases, in that order; junction bases with no gene match: 9. Per germline, CDR1 SGHDT and CDR2 YYEEEE. The CDR3 is made up of 15 amino acids. Using reference TRBV5-6 and TRBJ2-7 for the parts outside the CDR3, the full variable domain is DAGVTQSPTHLIKTRGQQVTLRCSPKSGHDTVSWYQQALGQGPQFIFQYYEEEERQRGNFPDRFSGHQFPNYSSELNVNALLLGDSALYLCASSARQGAVHEQYFGPGTRLTVT.